What follows describes a single T cell receptor (beta chain). Its antigen is undetermined. 13 Jbeta primers and 60 Vbeta primers were used for the PCR. Assay: immunoSEQ multiplex PCR; the TCRdb copy retains only in-frame clones and omits some. Here the sample spans more than 100,000 clones, just under 80% being singletons. The CDR3 extends over 12 amino acids. Per germline, CDR1 GTSNPN and CDR2 SVGIG (reference sequence). The germline V and J ends were trimmed by 7 bases and 4 bases, with 13 bases remaining between them. The sample originates from a study of cytomegalovirus exposure and HLA in healthy donors. Study-wide points: The sole available immune exposure information was CMV serostatus. Accurate prediction of most subjects' HLA-A and HLA-B alleles from TCR beta sequences was reported.

Everyone who donated was a healthy bone marrow donor. The source of this sequence is a woman aged 18-29 years in good health and CMV-seronegative. Material: PBMCs. The chain combines TRBV30 with TRBJ1-2, with D perhaps TRBD1 (5 bases). CDR3 residues: CASLGVPYGYTF. In DNA, the CDR3 is TGTGCCTCTTTAGGGGTGCCCTATGGCTACACCTTC.